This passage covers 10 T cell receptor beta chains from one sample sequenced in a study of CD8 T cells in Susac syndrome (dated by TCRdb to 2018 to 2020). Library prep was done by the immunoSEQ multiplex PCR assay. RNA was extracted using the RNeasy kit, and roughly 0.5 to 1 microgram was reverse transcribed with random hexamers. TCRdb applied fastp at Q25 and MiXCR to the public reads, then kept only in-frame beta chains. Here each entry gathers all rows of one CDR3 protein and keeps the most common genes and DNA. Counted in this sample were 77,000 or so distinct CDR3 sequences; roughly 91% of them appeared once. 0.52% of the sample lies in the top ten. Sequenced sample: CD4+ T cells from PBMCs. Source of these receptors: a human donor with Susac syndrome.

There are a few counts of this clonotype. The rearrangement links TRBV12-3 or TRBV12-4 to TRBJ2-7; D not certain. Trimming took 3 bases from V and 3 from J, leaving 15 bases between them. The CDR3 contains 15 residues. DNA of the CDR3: TGTGCCAGCAGTTTCGAATCGACTGGAAACTACGAGCAGTACTTC. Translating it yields CASSFESTGNYEQYF.

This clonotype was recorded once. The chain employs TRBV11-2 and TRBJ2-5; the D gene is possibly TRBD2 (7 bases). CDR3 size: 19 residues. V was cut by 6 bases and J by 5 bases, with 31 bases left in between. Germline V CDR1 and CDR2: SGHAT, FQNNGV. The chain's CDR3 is CASRNEGGLRDEEWETQYF. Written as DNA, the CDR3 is TGTGCCAGCAGAAACGAGGGGGGGCTTAGAGACGAAGAATGGGAGACCCAGTACTTC. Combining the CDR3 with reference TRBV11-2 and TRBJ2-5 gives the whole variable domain EAGVAQSPRYKIIEKRQSVAFWCNPISGHATLYWYQQILGQGPKLLIQFQNNGVVDDSQLPKDRFSAERLKGVDSTLKIQPAKLEDSAVYLCASRNEGGLRDEEWETQYFGPGTRLLVL.

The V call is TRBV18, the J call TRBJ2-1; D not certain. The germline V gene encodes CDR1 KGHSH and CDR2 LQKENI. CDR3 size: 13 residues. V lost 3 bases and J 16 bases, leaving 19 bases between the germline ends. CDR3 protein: CASSPTPSGRRFF. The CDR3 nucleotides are TGTGCCAGCTCACCGACACCTAGTGGCCGTCGTTTCTTC.

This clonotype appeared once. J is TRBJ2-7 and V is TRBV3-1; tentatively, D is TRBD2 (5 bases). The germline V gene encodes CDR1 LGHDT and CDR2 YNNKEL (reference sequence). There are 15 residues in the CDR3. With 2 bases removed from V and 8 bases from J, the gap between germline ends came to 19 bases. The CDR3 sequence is CASSQSMRESYQQYF. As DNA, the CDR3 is TGTGCCAGCAGCCAAAGTATGAGGGAGAGTTACCAGCAGTACTTC.

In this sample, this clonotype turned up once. The CDR3 nucleotides are TGTGCCAGCAGCCGCGCGGTTCAAGAGACCCAGTACTTC. Its translation: CASSRAVQETQYF. The chain joins TRBV7-2 to TRBJ2-5; D ambiguous. Germline V gene lookup returns CDR1 SGHTA and CDR2 FQGNSA. The CDR3 runs 13 residues. Trimming took 5 bases from V and 2 from J, leaving 9 bases between them. Using reference TRBV7-2 and TRBJ2-5 for the parts outside the CDR3, the full variable domain is GAGVSQSPSNKVTEKGKDVELRCDPISGHTALYWYRQSLGQGLEFLIYFQGNSAPDKSGLPSDRFSAERTGGSVSTLTIQRTQQEDSAVYLCASSRAVQETQYFGPGTRLLVL.

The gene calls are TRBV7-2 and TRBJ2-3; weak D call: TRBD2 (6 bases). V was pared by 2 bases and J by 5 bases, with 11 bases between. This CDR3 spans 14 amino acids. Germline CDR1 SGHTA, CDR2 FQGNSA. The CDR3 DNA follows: TGTGCCAGCAGCTTAACGGGAGTGGGAGATACGCAGTATTTT. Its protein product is CASSLTGVGDTQYF.

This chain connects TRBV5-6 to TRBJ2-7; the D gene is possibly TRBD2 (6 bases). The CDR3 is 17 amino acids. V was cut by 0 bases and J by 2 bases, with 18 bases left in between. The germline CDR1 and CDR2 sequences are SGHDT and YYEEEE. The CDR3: CASSLGFSGAPPYEQYF. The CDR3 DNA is TGTGCCAGCAGCTTGGGCTTCTCGGGAGCTCCTCCCTACGAGCAGTACTTC.

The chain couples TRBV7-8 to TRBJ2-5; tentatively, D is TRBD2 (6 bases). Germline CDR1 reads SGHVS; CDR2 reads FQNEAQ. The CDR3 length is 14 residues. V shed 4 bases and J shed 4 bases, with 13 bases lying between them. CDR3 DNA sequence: TGTGCCAGCAGCTCAGGACGGGACTTAGAGACCCAGTACTTC. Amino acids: CASSSGRDLETQYF.

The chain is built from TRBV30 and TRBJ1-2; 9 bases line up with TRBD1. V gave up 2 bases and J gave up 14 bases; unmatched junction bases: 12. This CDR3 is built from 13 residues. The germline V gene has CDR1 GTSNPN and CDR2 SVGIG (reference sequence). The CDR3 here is CAWSYPGQGVYTF. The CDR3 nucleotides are TGTGCCTGGAGTTATCCGGGACAGGGAGTTTATACCTTC. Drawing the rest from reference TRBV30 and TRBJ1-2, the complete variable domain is SQTIHQWPATLVQPVGSPLSLECTVEGTSNPNLYWYRQAAGRGLQLLFYSVGIGQISSEVPQNLSASRPQDRQFILSSKKLLLSDSGFYLCAWSYPGQGVYTFGSGTRLTVV.

The CDR3 DNA follows: TGTGCCAGCAGCCAGACAGGGGCCCGGACTGAAGCTTTCTTT. This gives the protein CASSQTGARTEAFF. This chain links TRBV7-2 with TRBJ1-1, with 8 bases that match TRBD1. Germline values: CDR1 SGHTA, CDR2 FQGNSA. V lost 5 bases to trimming and J lost 5 bases; unmatched junction nucleotides: 7. The CDR3 totals 14 residues.